A selection of T cell receptor beta chains follows, all from one sample in a study of vaccination effects on CD4 cells after COVID-19. Their antigens remain unidentified. Using immunoSEQ multiplex PCR, the repertoire was profiled, and TCRdb retains in-frame clones only, with some absent. The sample includes about 66,000 clones, 76% seen only once; the top ten take 0.8% to 1%. Sequences were derived from CD4+ T cells from PBMCs cultured with HCoV-OC43 spike peptides, sampled after COVID-19 vaccination. Source of these receptors: a human donor who received a COVID-19 vaccine. CDR3s include the opening cysteine and the closing phenylalanine or tryptophan. The D gene is left open where the match is weak. Size tells how often a clone was seen (once, few, many) or the class of an expanded clone, and some rows leave it out.

CDR3	DNA	D	size	V	J
CASRTGGNTDTQYF	TGTGCCAGCAGGACGGGGGGGAACACAGATACGCAGTATTTT	TRBD2	.	TRBV28	TRBJ2-3
CASSSTGLAGASNEQFF	TGTGCCAGCAGTAGTACCGGACTAGCGGGGGCCTCCAATGAGCAGTTCTTC	TRBD2	.	TRBV27	TRBJ2-1
CASRKDTTGRRETQYF	TGTGCCAGCAGGAAAGACACAACAGGGCGTCGAGAGACCCAGTACTTC	.	.	TRBV27	TRBJ2-5
CASSPDRNYGYTF	TGCGCCAGCAGCCCGGACAGAAACTATGGCTACACCTTC	.	.	TRBV5-1	TRBJ1-2
CASSFAGQGARGTIYF	TGTGCCAGCAGTTTCGCGGGACAGGGGGCGCGGGGCACCATATATTTT	TRBD1	once	TRBV6-2/TRBV6-3	TRBJ1-3
CATSDFSRKDTQYF	TGTGCCACCAGTGATTTTTCCAGGAAAGATACGCAGTATTTT	.	.	TRBV24-1	TRBJ2-3
CASSKGDNLHQPQHF	TGTGCCAGCAGTAAAGGGGACAATCTACATCAGCCCCAGCATTTT	.	.	TRBV6-6	TRBJ1-5
CASSQTTGGGKTEAFF	TGTGCCAGCAGCCAAACGACAGGGGGCGGAAAAACTGAAGCTTTCTTT	TRBD1	.	TRBV3-1/TRBV3-2	TRBJ1-1
CASSLEGGSSTDTQYF	TGCGCCAGCAGCTTGGAGGGGGGATCCTCCACAGATACGCAGTATTTT	.	.	TRBV5-1	TRBJ2-3
CASSTGTGYYGYTF	TGTGCCAGTAGTACCGGGACAGGGTACTATGGCTACACCTTC	TRBD1	.	TRBV19	TRBJ1-2
CASSQGTAEAFF	TGTGCCAGCAGTCAGGGGACTGCTGAAGCTTTCTTT	.	few	TRBV6-5	TRBJ1-1
CASSIGTATTGELFF	TGTGCCAGCAGCATCGGGACAGCAACAACCGGGGAGCTGTTTTTT	TRBD1	.	TRBV5-6	TRBJ2-2
CASSPLPGNQPQHF	TGTGCCAGCAGCCCCCTTCCAGGGAACCAGCCCCAGCATTTT	.	.	TRBV7-3	TRBJ1-5
CAWSLQGAAGELFF	TGTGCCTGGAGCCTGCAGGGGGCCGCCGGGGAGCTGTTTTTT	TRBD1	.	TRBV30	TRBJ2-2
CASGLGTGRVNQPQHF	TGTGCTAGTGGTTTGGGGACAGGAAGAGTCAATCAGCCCCAGCATTTT	TRBD1	once	TRBV12-5	TRBJ1-5
CAWSEQGGSYNEQFF	TGTGCCTGGAGTGAACAGGGAGGCTCCTACAATGAGCAGTTCTTC	.	few	TRBV30	TRBJ2-1
CASSHLDYRGNQPQHF	TGTGCCAGTAGCCACCTAGACTACAGGGGGAATCAGCCCCAGCATTTT	TRBD1	.	TRBV19	TRBJ1-5
CASSVDFTDTQYF	TGCGCCAGCAGCGTAGATTTCACAGATACGCAGTATTTT	.	few	TRBV5-1	TRBJ2-3
CASSLWGLDTYNEQFF	TGTGCCAGCAGTTTATGGGGGCTTGATACCTACAATGAGCAGTTCTTC	.	.	TRBV28	TRBJ2-1
CASSQDSPQRETQYF	TGCGCCAGCAGCCAGGACAGCCCCCAGCGGGAGACCCAGTACTTC	.	.	TRBV5-1	TRBJ2-5
CASSTGHGNLIYF	TGTGCCAGCAGTACGGGACACGGTAACCTTATATATTTT	.	.	TRBV11-2	TRBJ1-3
CASSQEPSGRAYF	TGTGCCAGCAGCCAAGAACCAAGCGGGAGGGCGTACTTC	TRBD2	.	TRBV3-1/TRBV3-2	TRBJ2-4
CASPGWGGVRTDTQYF	TGTGCCAGCCCTGGGTGGGGCGGGGTACGCACAGATACGCAGTATTTT	.	once	TRBV5-8	TRBJ2-3
CASVPNIGRGTGELFF	TGTGCCAGTGTGCCGAACATAGGGCGCGGCACCGGGGAGCTGTTTTTT	.	.	TRBV2	TRBJ2-2
CASSHRVGSTTDTQYF	TGTGCCAGCAGCCACAGGGTCGGCAGTACCACAGATACGCAGTATTTT	.	.	TRBV14	TRBJ2-3
CASSYAAPDYANTGELFF	TGTGCCAGCAGTTACGCCGCGCCGGATTACGCGAACACCGGGGAGCTGTTTTTT	.	.	TRBV6-2/TRBV6-3	TRBJ2-2
CAWSEQWAEAFF	TGTGCCTGGAGTGAACAGTGGGCTGAAGCTTTCTTT	.	.	TRBV30	TRBJ1-1
CASITDRGEEKLFF	TGTGCCAGCATTACCGACAGGGGAGAAGAAAAACTGTTTTTT	TRBD1	.	TRBV6-5	TRBJ1-4
CASSQWGPNTGELFF	TGTGCCAGCAGTCAGTGGGGACCGAACACCGGGGAGCTGTTTTTT	.	few	TRBV2	TRBJ2-2
CASSWKNTEAFF	TGTGCCAGCAGCTGGAAGAACACTGAAGCTTTCTTT	.	.	TRBV7-9	TRBJ1-1
CASSLYDDYYGYTF	TGCGCCAGCAGCTTGTATGATGACTACTATGGCTACACCTTC	.	.	TRBV5-1	TRBJ1-2
CASIDFSDLLTGELFF	TGTGCCAGCATCGATTTTAGCGACCTATTAACCGGGGAGCTGTTTTTT	.	.	TRBV7-2	TRBJ2-2
CASSPRPGQDNSPLHF	TGTGCCAGCAGCCCGCGGCCGGGACAGGATAATTCACCCCTCCACTTT	TRBD1	few	TRBV5-5	TRBJ1-6
CTSSEEDEGRQFF	TGCACCAGCAGCGAAGAGGACGAGGGGCGGCAGTTCTTC	.	few	TRBV1	TRBJ2-1
CASSVGTVMWANYGYTF	TGTGCCAGCAGCGTCGGGACAGTGATGTGGGCTAACTATGGCTACACCTTC	TRBD1	.	TRBV5-4	TRBJ1-2
CASSTEPGAYNEQFF	TGTGCCAGCAGCACCGAACCCGGGGCATACAATGAGCAGTTCTTC	.	once	TRBV3-1/TRBV3-2	TRBJ2-1
CASSEAPGGAPNTGELFF	TGTGCCAGCAGTGAAGCGCCCGGGGGGGCCCCTAACACCGGGGAGCTGTTTTTT	TRBD2	few	TRBV6-1	TRBJ2-2
CAWSVRNRRNSPLHF	TGTGCCTGGAGTGTACGGAACAGGAGGAATTCACCCCTCCACTTT	.	.	TRBV30	TRBJ1-6
CASSLGGRETQYF	TGTGCCAGCAGTTTAGGTGGGCGAGAGACCCAGTACTTC	.	.	TRBV27	TRBJ2-5
CASSTGPPTRNTEAFF	TGTGCCAGCTCAACGGGTCCTCCGACGAGGAACACTGAAGCTTTCTTT	.	.	TRBV18	TRBJ1-1
CASSPMRPRVSPLHF	TGTGCCAGCTCACCAATGAGGCCGAGGGTTTCACCCCTCCACTTT	.	few	TRBV18	TRBJ1-6
CASKDRSRNQPQHF	TGTGCCAGCAAAGACAGATCGCGCAATCAGCCCCAGCATTTT	.	.	TRBV7-9	TRBJ1-5
CASSMRLGTDINEQFF	TGTGCCAGTAGTATGAGGCTCGGGACTGATATCAATGAGCAGTTCTTC	.	.	TRBV19	TRBJ2-1
CASSLVGDRGYSGNTIYF	TGTGCCAGCAGCCTCGTCGGAGACAGGGGCTACTCTGGAAACACCATATATTTT	TRBD1	.	TRBV4-2	TRBJ1-3
CAISAGHSTDTQYF	TGTGCCATCAGTGCCGGACACTCCACAGATACGCAGTATTTT	.	once	TRBV10-3	TRBJ2-3
CASSLTGRSNSPLHF	TGTGCCAGCAGCCTGACAGGGAGAAGTAATTCACCCCTCCACTTT	TRBD1	.	TRBV6-5	TRBJ1-6
CTSSLSGTGLNSPLHF	TGCACCAGCAGCCTTTCCGGGACAGGGCTTAATTCACCCCTCCACTTT	.	few	TRBV1	TRBJ1-6
CASSSRLAGGSDTQYF	TGTGCCAGTAGTTCCCGACTAGCGGGGGGGTCAGATACGCAGTATTTT	TRBD2	.	TRBV19	TRBJ2-3
CASSLGGDTEAFF	TGTGCCAGCAGCTTAGGGGGGGACACTGAAGCTTTCTTT	.	few	TRBV7-3	TRBJ1-1
CASRGRDASRFNYGYTF	TGTGCCAGCCGAGGACGGGACGCTAGTAGATTCAACTATGGCTACACCTTC	.	few	TRBV27	TRBJ1-2
CASSTVWYGYTF	TGTGCCAGCAGTACCGTTTGGTATGGCTACACCTTC	.	.	TRBV6-2/TRBV6-3	TRBJ1-2
CASSLAGGGATDTQYF	TGTGCCAGCAGCTTAGCGGGTGGCGGGGCCACAGATACGCAGTATTTT	.	.	TRBV11-2	TRBJ2-3
CASSTPGQVRQFF	TGTGCCAGCAGCACCCCCGGACAGGTCAGGCAGTTCTTC	TRBD1	.	TRBV9	TRBJ2-1
CASSRTENTEAFF	TGTGCCAGCAGCCGTACAGAGAACACTGAAGCTTTCTTT	.	.	TRBV3-1/TRBV3-2	TRBJ1-1
CASSPGLRGLEAFF	TGTGCCAGCAGCCCAGGGCTCCGGGGGTTGGAAGCTTTCTTT	.	.	TRBV11-2	TRBJ1-1
CASSPPPGRVGYF	TGTGCCAGCAGTCCCCCCCCGGGCAGGGTTGGGTACTTC	.	.	TRBV28	TRBJ2-4
CASSQGAGTRTDTQYF	TGTGCCAGCAGCCAAGGGGCCGGGACTCGCACAGATACGCAGTATTTT	.	.	TRBV4-2	TRBJ2-3
CASSLDALLSNYGYTF	TGTGCCAGCAGCTTGGATGCCTTGCTCTCTAACTATGGCTACACCTTC	.	.	TRBV5-5	TRBJ1-2
CASSLGQASPYTF	TGCGCCAGCAGCTTGGGACAGGCCAGCCCCTACACCTTC	.	few	TRBV5-1	TRBJ1-2
CASSQDQVRGYGYTF	TGCGCCAGCAGCCAAGATCAGGTCAGGGGGTATGGCTACACCTTC	TRBD1	.	TRBV4-1	TRBJ1-2